Presented here are 32 T cell receptor beta chains from one specimen sequenced in a study of blood T cell repertoires in COVID-19. The table came from immunoSEQ multiplex PCR; TCRdb's copy has only in-frame clones and leaves some out. The data hold under 150,000 clones, with roughly 84% observed a single time. The sequenced material came from peripheral blood. These receptors originate from a man aged 35 to 55 with acute or convalescent COVID-19.

On this clone itself: This CDR3 is missing its conserved last phenylalanine or tryptophan, likely due to a read error. It is unclear where the CDR3 begins or ends on the DNA, so no DNA is shown, and the CDR3 is as TCRdb lists it. The chain recombines TRBV9 with TRBJ2-7; the table's D call, TRBD1, has no DNA check behind it. The CDR3 is made up of 12 amino acids, end residues included. CDR1 and CDR2 (germline): SGDLS, YYNGEE. CDR3 residues: CASSVVGDLEGA.

The V call is TRBV27, the J call TRBJ1-2; weak D call: TRBD1 (6 bases). In germline, CDR1 is MNHEY, CDR2 SMNVEV (reference sequence). This CDR3 spans 15 amino acids. The V and J ends lost 5 bases and 2 bases respectively, with 15 bases between them. The CDR3 nucleotides read TGTGCCAGCAGTATTAAACAGGGTTTAAACTATGGCTACACCTTC. Translated, it gives CASSIKQGLNYGYTF.

The rearrangement joins TRBV27 to TRBJ2-3; TRBD2 might be the D (5 bases). The V and J ends lost 5 bases and 2 bases respectively, with 11 bases between them. CDR1 and CDR2 (germline): MNHEY, SMNVEV (reference sequence). The CDR3 runs to 14 residues. In DNA form, the CDR3 reads TGTGCCAGCAGTATCGGACTCAACACAGATACGCAGTATTTT. As protein: CASSIGLNTDTQYF.

This chain uses TRBV5-1 with TRBJ2-7, with 12 bases aligning to TRBD2. The CDR3 covers 14 residues. V was clipped by 3 bases and J by 4 bases; unmatched bases: 2. CDR1 is SGHRS and CDR2 is YFSETQ in the germline V gene. Here the CDR3 DNA reads TGCGCCAGCAGCTCCGGGACTAGCGGGTACGAGCAGTACTTC. Its protein is CASSSGTSGYEQYF.

The J gene is TRBJ1-2, the V gene TRBV29-1; 7 nucleotides match TRBD1. J lost 8 bases, V lost 2 bases, and 2 bases had no gene match. CDR3 length: 11 residues. The V gene's germline CDR1 is SQVTM and CDR2 ANQGSEA. In DNA form, the CDR3 reads TGCAGCGTTGAACGACAGGGAGGCTACACCTTC. It yields the protein CSVERQGGYTF.

V and J are TRBV29-1 and TRBJ1-2; D gene uncertain. The CDR3 consists of 11 residues. Germline loops: CDR1 SQVTM, CDR2 ANQGSEA. Trimming cost V 6 bases and J 6 bases, with 11 bases left between them. The DNA for the CDR3 is TGCAGCGTCCAAAGCGGGGATGGCTACACCTTC. It specifies CSVQSGDGYTF.

The gene calls are TRBV5-1 and TRBJ1-5; D is possibly TRBD1 (6 bases). The germline gives CDR1 SGHRS, CDR2 YFSETQ. The length of the CDR3 is 15 residues. V was pared by 0 bases and J by 1 base, with 8 bases between. CDR3 sequence reads: CASSLEGESNQPQHF. The CDR3 DNA is TGCGCCAGCAGCTTGGAGGGGGAGAGCAATCAGCCCCAGCATTTT.

This chain joins TRBV10-3 and TRBJ1-2; D gene ambiguous. The CDR3 contains 14 residues. V was trimmed by 3 bases and J by 5 bases, leaving 13 bases between them. CDR1 is ENHRY and CDR2 is SYGVKD in the germline V gene. This chain's CDR3 is CAISEDIVFYGYTF. In DNA, the CDR3 is TGTGCCATCAGTGAAGACATCGTCTTTTATGGCTACACCTTC.

This sequence joins TRBV4-1 and TRBJ2-1; 10 bases are a match to TRBD1. The germline CDR1 and CDR2 sequences are MGHRA and YSYEKL. There are 16 residues in the CDR3. Trimming took 2 bases from V and 4 from J; bases not matched to a gene: 5. The CDR3 spells CASSQRTGGRYNEQFF. As DNA, the CDR3 is TGCGCCAGCAGCCAACGGACAGGGGGGAGATACAATGAGCAGTTCTTC.

The gene calls are TRBV30 and TRBJ1-3, with 9 bases lining up with TRBD1. This CDR3 contains 16 residues. The germline V gene encodes CDR1 GTSNPN and CDR2 SVGIG (reference sequence). The V segment lost 3 bases and the J segment 4 bases; nucleotides outside the gene matches: 10. CDR3 bases: TGTGCCTGGAGCCCACAGGGGGCAAAAGGGGGAAACACCATATATTTT. Its protein product is CAWSPQGAKGGNTIYF.

This clone was observed once. The V gene is TRBV12-5, the J gene TRBJ1-1; D ambiguous. The CDR3 runs to 14 residues. Trimming left V 3 bases short and J 1 base short, with 9 bases between. Germline V lookup: CDR1 LGHNT, CDR2 FRNRAP. The CDR3 nucleotides read TGTGCTAGTGGTTTAGCATCTTGGAACACTGAAGCTTTCTTT. Its protein product is CASGLASWNTEAFF.

V gene TRBV11-2 combines with J gene TRBJ2-2, with a possible D match to TRBD1 (5 bases). Germline-derived CDR1 and CDR2 are SGHAT and FQNNGV. The CDR3 is 14 amino acids. Trimming took off 5 bases at V and 6 bases at J, with 13 bases between the two ends. The CDR3 bases are TGTGCCAGCAGCCCCGTGACAGTCCCCGGGGAGCTGTTTTTT. It specifies CASSPVTVPGELFF.

The genes are TRBV27 and TRBJ1-1; the D gene is possibly TRBD1 (6 bases). The CDR3 sequence is 14 residues long. Trimming stripped 6 bases from V and 2 bases from J, with 13 bases between. The germline V gene has CDR1 MNHEY and CDR2 SMNVEV (reference sequence). The CDR3 loop is CASRLQGSNTEAFF. CDR3 sequence (DNA): TGTGCCAGCAGATTACAGGGAAGTAACACTGAAGCTTTCTTT.

V and J are TRBV5-8 and TRBJ1-2; 12 bases align to TRBD1. Per the germline V gene, CDR1 is SGHTS and CDR2 is YDEGEE. The trim removed 4 bases at V and 6 bases at J, leaving 7 bases unmatched. This CDR3 comprises 15 residues. The CDR3 DNA reads TGTGCCAGCAGCAAGGGGACAGGGGGCGATGATGGCTACACCTTC. Protein: CASSKGTGGDDGYTF. The entire variable domain, with the rest obtained from reference TRBV5-8 and TRBJ1-2, is as follows: EAGVTQSPTHLIKTRGQQATLRCSPISGHTSVYWYQQALGLGLQFLLWYDEGEERNRGNFPPRFSGRQFPNYSSELNVNALELEDSALYLCASSKGTGGDDGYTFGSGTRLTVV.

This clone was counted only a few times. This chain connects TRBV3-1 (or the pseudogene TRBV3-2) to TRBJ1-1; no reliable D call. CDR1 is LGHDT, CDR2 YNNKEL, per germline (reference sequence). V was cut by 3 bases and J by 0 bases, with 8 bases left in between. The CDR3 covers 14 residues. CDR3 in DNA: TGTGCCAGCAGCCATTCGAGCATGAACACTGAAGCTTTCTTT. Amino acids: CASSHSSMNTEAFF.

As for this clone: The junction departs from the called germline gene at one end, perhaps through a read error. This rearrangement joins TRBV7-2 to TRBJ2-3, with D perhaps given as TRBD1 or TRBD2 (8 bases each). The CDR3 is 15 amino acids. Germline values: CDR1 SGHTA, CDR2 FQGNSA. Here the CDR3 DNA reads TGTGCCAGCAGCGTAGCGGGACAGGGCACAGATACGCAGTATTTT. This translates into CASSVAGQGTDTQYF.

This chain joins TRBV7-9 and TRBJ2-7; D remains ambiguous. Trimming removed 5 bases at V and 0 bases at J, with 11 bases between. The germline CDR1 and CDR2 sequences are SEHNR and FQNEAQ (reference sequence). CDR3 length: 14 residues. CDR3 nucleotides: TGTGCCAGCAGCCCCATCCCCAGCTCCTACGAGCAGTACTTC. This translates into CASSPIPSSYEQYF.

V gene TRBV10-1 combines with J gene TRBJ1-5; perhaps TRBD1 as D (6 bases). V was shortened by 4 bases and J by 5 bases, with 6 bases between the two germline ends. Germline CDR1 reads WNHNN; CDR2 reads SYGVQD (reference sequence). The CDR3 runs to 12 residues. This chain's CDR3 is CASSAGDQPQHF. The CDR3 nucleotides are TGCGCCAGCAGTGCAGGGGATCAGCCCCAGCATTTT.

The chain recombines TRBV12-3 or TRBV12-4 with TRBJ1-5; D is perhaps TRBD1 (5 bases). Between the trimmed V and J ends, which lost 6 bases and 2 bases, there was a span of 8 bases. The CDR3 contains 13 residues. The CDR3 here is CASRWGRNQPQHF. The CDR3, as DNA: TGTGCCAGCAGGTGGGGCCGCAATCAGCCCCAGCATTTT.

The rearrangement uses TRBV4-1 and TRBJ1-1; possibly TRBD1 for D (6 bases). Trimming took 1 base from V and 3 from J, leaving 12 bases between them. The V gene's germline CDR1 is MGHRA and CDR2 YSYEKL. The length of the CDR3 is 15 residues. DNA of the CDR3: TGCGCCAGCAGCCAAGTAAACAGGGCGGACACTGAAGCTTTCTTT. Protein sequence: CASSQVNRADTEAFF.

The V gene is TRBV20-1, the J gene TRBJ2-3; unclear D gene. This CDR3 is built from 12 residues. Trimming removed 3 bases at V and 3 bases at J, with 7 bases between. Germline V gene lookup returns CDR1 DFQATT and CDR2 SNEGSKA (reference sequence). CDR3 loop: CSASRGTDTQYF. The CDR3 DNA sequence: TGCAGTGCTAGTCGAGGTACAGATACGCAGTATTTT.

V and J are TRBV6-4 and TRBJ2-3; 8 bases map to TRBD1. The CDR3 runs to 14 residues. The trim removed 6 bases at V and 4 bases at J, leaving 6 bases unmatched. CDR1 and CDR2 (germline): MRHNA, SNTAGT. In DNA form, the CDR3 reads TGTGCCAGCAGACAGGGGGTTGAAGCAGATACGCAGTATTTT. This gives the protein CASRQGVEADTQYF.

The chain uses TRBV11-3 and TRBJ1-5, with 7 bases fitting TRBD1. CDR3 length equals 17 residues. J gave up 4 bases and V 1 base, and 10 bases lay outside the gene matches. Germline CDR1 and CDR2: SGHNT and YENEEA. As DNA, the CDR3 is TGTGCCAGCAGCTTAGTATTGTGGCCAGGGGGTAATCAGCCCCAGCATTTT. Its translation: CASSLVLWPGGNQPQHF.

The rearrangement joins TRBV7-9 to TRBJ2-2, with 11 bases that match TRBD1. With 0 bases clipped from V and 6 bases from J, the junction kept 3 bases outside the gene matches. This CDR3 has 16 residues. Germline V gives CDR1 SEHNR, CDR2 FQNEAQ (reference sequence). The CDR3: CASSLAGQGAAGELFF. In DNA, the CDR3 is TGTGCCAGCAGCTTAGCTGGACAGGGGGCGGCCGGGGAGCTGTTTTTT.

The chain uses TRBV7-9 and TRBJ2-2, with 7 bases lining up with TRBD1. CDR1 and CDR2 (germline): SEHNR, FQNEAQ (reference sequence). Trimming cost V 3 bases and J 4 bases; bases outside gene matches: 5. CDR3 length: 15 residues. CDR3 in amino acids: CASSFEGARTGELFF. The CDR3 DNA follows: TGTGCCAGCAGCTTTGAGGGGGCGCGCACCGGGGAGCTGTTTTTT.

This chain links TRBV2 with TRBJ2-7; D unresolved. V was trimmed by 6 bases and J by 5 bases, leaving 17 bases between them. The CDR3 is made up of 14 amino acids. Looked up from germline, CDR1 is SNHLY and CDR2 is FYNNEI. CDR3 loop: CASRAPPQIHEQYF. CDR3 sequence (DNA): TGTGCCAGCAGGGCCCCCCCTCAAATCCACGAGCAGTACTTC.

The chain combines TRBV13 with TRBJ2-7; D perhaps matches TRBD2 (7 bases). The CDR3 covers 16 residues. CDR1 PRHDT and CDR2 FYEKMQ come from the germline V gene (reference sequence). V lost 0 bases and J 4 bases, leaving 16 bases between the germline ends. The CDR3 coding sequence is TGTGCCAGCAGCTTAGGCCTAAGGGGGGGCGCTTACGAGCAGTACTTC. This encodes CASSLGLRGGAYEQYF.

The rearrangement uses TRBV5-1 and TRBJ2-6; 10 bases map to TRBD1. The CDR3 spans 19 residues. J lost 0 bases, V lost 4 bases, and 10 bases had no gene match. CDR1 and CDR2 from the germline V gene are SGHRS and YFSETQ. CDR3 in DNA: TGCGCCAGCAGCAGGGGGGGACAGGGGACCCGCTCTGGGGCCAACGTCCTGACTTTC. Amino acids: CASSRGGQGTRSGANVLTF.

The rearrangement links TRBV9 to TRBJ2-7; 7 bases agree with TRBD1. The CDR3 length is 16 residues. Looked up from germline, CDR1 is SGDLS and CDR2 is YYNGEE. The J segment lost 6 bases and the V segment lost 0 bases, leaving 12 bases of the junction unmatched. CDR3 coding DNA: TGTGCCAGCAGCGTAGGCGGTGAAGGGGGCTTAGGCGAGCAGTACTTC. This translates into CASSVGGEGGLGEQYF.

Written as DNA, the CDR3 is TGTGCCAGCAGCCCAAGAGCGGGGGGGCCGGACAATGAGCAGTTCTTC. Translation gives CASSPRAGGPDNEQFF. V gene TRBV2 combines with J gene TRBJ2-1, with 10 nucleotides matching TRBD2. The junction had 10 bases not matched to a gene; V was cut back by 6 bases and J by 5 bases. The CDR3 has 16 amino acids. CDR1 is SNHLY and CDR2 is FYNNEI in the germline V gene.

The CDR3 spells CASSQDYRSTDTQYF. CDR3 nucleotide sequence: TGCGCCAGCAGCCAAGACTACAGGAGCACAGATACGCAGTATTTT. V is TRBV4-1 and J is TRBJ2-3; tentative D call: TRBD1 (5 bases). V was shortened by 0 bases and J by 0 bases, with 7 bases between the two germline ends. Per the germline V gene, CDR1 is MGHRA and CDR2 is YSYEKL. The CDR3 is 15 amino acids.

The genes are TRBV14 and TRBJ2-6, with 7 bases lining up with TRBD1. The junction had 5 bases not matched to a gene; V was cut back by 5 bases and J by 1 base. Per the germline V gene, CDR1 is SGHDN and CDR2 is FVKESK. This CDR3 region has 16 residues. CDR3 residues: CASSSGGLSGANVLTF. DNA of the CDR3: TGTGCCAGCAGCTCAGGGGGTCTGTCTGGGGCCAACGTCCTGACTTTC.